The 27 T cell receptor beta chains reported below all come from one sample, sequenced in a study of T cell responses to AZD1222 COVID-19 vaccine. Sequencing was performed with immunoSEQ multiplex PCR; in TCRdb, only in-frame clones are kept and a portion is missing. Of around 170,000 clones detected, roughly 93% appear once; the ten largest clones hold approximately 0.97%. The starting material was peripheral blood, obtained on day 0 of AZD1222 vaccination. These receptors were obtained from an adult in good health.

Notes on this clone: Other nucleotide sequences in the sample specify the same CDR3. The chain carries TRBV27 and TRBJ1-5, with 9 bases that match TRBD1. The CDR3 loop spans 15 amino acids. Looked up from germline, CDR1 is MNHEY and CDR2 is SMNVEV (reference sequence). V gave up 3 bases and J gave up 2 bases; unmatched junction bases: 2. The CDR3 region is CASSLGTGRNQPQHF. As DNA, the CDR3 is TGTGCCAGCAGTTTGGGGACAGGGCGCAATCAGCCCCAGCATTTT.

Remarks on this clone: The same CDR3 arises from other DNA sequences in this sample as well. The CDR3 reads CASSLPKQGKDGYTF. CDR3 DNA sequence: TGTGCCAGCAGCTTGCCTAAACAAGGAAAGGATGGCTACACCTTC. This sequence joins TRBV5-4 and TRBJ1-2; D uncertain. Germline CDR1 reads SGHNT; CDR2 reads YYREEE (reference sequence). Trimming stripped 1 base from V and 6 bases from J, with 16 bases between. This CDR3 contains 15 residues.

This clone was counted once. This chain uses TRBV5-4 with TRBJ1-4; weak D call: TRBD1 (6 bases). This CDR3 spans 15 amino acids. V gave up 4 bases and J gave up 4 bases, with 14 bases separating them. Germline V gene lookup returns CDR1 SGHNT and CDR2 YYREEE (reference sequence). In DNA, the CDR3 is TGTGCCAGCAGCCCCGATGGACAGTATAATGAAAAACTGTTTTTT. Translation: CASSPDGQYNEKLFF.

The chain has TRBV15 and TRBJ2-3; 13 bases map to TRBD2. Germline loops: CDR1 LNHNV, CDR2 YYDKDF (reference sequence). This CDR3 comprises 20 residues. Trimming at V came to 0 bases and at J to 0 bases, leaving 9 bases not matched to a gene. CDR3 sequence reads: CATSREQGLAGYSSTDTQYF. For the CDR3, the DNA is TGTGCCACCAGCAGAGAGCAGGGACTAGCGGGGTACTCTAGCACAGATACGCAGTATTTT.

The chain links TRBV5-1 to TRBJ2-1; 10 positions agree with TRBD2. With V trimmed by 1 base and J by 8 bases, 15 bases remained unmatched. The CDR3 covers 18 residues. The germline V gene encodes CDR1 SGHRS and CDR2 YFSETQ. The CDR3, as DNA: TGCGCCAGCAGCTTGACGGTAGTGGCTAGCGGGGGTTTGGATGAGCAGTTCTTC. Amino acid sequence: CASSLTVVASGGLDEQFF.

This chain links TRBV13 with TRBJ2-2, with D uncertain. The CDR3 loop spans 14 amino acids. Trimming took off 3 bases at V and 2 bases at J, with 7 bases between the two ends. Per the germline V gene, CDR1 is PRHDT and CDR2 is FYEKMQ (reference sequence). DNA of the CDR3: TGTGCCAGCAGCTTGGGTAGTAACACCGGGGAGCTGTTTTTT. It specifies CASSLGSNTGELFF. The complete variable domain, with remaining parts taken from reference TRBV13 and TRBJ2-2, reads AAGVIQSPRHLIKEKRETATLKCYPIPRHDTVYWYQQGPGQDPQFLISFYEKMQSDKGSIPDRFSAQQFSDYHSELNMSSLELGDSALYFCASSLGSNTGELFFGEGSRLTVL.

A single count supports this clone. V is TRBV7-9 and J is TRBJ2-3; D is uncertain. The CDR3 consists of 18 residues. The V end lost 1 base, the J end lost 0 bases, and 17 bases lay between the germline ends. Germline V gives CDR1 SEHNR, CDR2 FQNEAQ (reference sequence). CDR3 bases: TGTGCCAGCAGCTTAGGCGCTTCGGGCGGAGCTAGCACAGATACGCAGTATTTT. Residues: CASSLGASGGASTDTQYF.

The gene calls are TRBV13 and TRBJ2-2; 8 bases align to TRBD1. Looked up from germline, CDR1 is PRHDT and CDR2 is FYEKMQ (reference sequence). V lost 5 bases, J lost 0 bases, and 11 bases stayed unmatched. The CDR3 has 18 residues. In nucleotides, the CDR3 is TGTGCCAGCAGCCGTGCCGGGACAGGAGCTTCGAACACCGGGGAGCTGTTTTTT. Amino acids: CASSRAGTGASNTGELFF.

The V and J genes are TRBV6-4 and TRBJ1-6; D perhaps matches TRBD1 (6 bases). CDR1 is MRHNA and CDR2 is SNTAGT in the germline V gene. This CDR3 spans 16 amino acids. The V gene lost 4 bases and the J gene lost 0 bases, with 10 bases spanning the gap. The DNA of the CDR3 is TGTGCCAGCAGTGTCACAGGGAGCTCCTATAATTCACCCCTCCACTTT. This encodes CASSVTGSSYNSPLHF.

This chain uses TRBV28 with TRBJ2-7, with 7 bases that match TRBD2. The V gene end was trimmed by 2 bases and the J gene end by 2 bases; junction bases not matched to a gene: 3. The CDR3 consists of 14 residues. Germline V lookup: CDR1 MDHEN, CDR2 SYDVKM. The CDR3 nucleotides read TGTGCCAGCAGTTTAGTGGGAGGGCCCTACGAGCAGTACTTC. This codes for CASSLVGGPYEQYF.

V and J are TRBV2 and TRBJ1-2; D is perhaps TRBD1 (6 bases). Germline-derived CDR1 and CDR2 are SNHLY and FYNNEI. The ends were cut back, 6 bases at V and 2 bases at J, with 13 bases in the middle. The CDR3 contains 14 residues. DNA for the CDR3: TGTGCCAGCAGGGAGGCCACAGGGAACTATGGCTACACCTTC. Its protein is CASREATGNYGYTF.

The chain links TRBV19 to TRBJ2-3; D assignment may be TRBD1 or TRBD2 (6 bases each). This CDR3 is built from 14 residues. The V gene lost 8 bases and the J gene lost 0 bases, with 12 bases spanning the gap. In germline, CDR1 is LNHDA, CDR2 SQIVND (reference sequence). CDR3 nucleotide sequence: TGTGCCAGTCTAGGGGGGACGAGCACAGATACGCAGTATTTT. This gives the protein CASLGGTSTDTQYF. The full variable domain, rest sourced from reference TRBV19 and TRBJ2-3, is DGGITQSPKYLFRKEGQNVTLSCEQNLNHDAMYWYRQDPGQGLRLIYYSQIVNDFQKGDIAEGYSVSREKKESFPLTVTSAQKNPTAFYLCASLGGTSTDTQYFGPGTRLTVL.

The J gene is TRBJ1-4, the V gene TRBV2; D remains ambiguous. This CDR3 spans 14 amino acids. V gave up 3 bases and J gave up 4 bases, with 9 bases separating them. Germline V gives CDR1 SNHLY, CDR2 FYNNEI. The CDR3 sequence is CASSDPRVNEKLFF. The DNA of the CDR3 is TGTGCCAGCAGTGACCCCCGAGTTAATGAAAAACTGTTTTTT.

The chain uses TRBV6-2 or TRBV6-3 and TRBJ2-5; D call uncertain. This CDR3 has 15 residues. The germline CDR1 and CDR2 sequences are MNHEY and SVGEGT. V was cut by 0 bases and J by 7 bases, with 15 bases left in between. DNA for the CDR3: TGTGCCAGCAGTTACTCGACTGTGTTGCGCGGGACCCAGTACTTC. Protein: CASSYSTVLRGTQYF.

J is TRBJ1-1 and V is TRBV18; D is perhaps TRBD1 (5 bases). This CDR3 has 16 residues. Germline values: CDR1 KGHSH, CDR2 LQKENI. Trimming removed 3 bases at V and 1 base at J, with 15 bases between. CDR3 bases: TGTGCCAGCTCACCGTTCGGGGGGGTACCGAACACTGAAGCTTTCTTT. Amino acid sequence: CASSPFGGVPNTEAFF.

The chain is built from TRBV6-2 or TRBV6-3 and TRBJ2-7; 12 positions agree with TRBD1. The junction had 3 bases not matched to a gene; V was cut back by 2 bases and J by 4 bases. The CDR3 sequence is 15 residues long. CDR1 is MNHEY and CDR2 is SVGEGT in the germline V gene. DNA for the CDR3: TGTGCCAGCAGTTACAGGGACAGGGGGCCGTACGAGCAGTACTTC. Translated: CASSYRDRGPYEQYF.

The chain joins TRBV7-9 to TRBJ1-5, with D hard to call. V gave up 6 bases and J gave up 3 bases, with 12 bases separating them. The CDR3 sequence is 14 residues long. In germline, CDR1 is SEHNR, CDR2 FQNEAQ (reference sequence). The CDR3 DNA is TGTGCCAGCAGTAGATCGGGGTTCAATCAGCCCCAGCATTTT. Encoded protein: CASSRSGFNQPQHF.

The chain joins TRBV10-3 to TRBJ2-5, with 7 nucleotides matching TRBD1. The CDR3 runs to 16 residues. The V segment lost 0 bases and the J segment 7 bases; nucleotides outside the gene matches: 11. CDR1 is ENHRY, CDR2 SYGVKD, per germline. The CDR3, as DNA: TGTGCCATCAGTGAGTCGATAAGACAGGGCAATTGGACCCAGTACTTC. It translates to CAISESIRQGNWTQYF.

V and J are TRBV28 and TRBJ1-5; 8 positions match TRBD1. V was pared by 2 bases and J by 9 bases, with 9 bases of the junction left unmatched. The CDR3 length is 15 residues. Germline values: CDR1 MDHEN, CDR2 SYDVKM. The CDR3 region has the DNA TGTGCCAGCAGTTTAGCGGACAGGGTAGGAGGGCCCCAGCATTTT. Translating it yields CASSLADRVGGPQHF.

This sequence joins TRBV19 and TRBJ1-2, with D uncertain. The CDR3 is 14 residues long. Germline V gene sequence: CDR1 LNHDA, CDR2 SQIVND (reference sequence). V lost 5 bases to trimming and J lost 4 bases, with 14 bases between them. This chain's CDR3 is CASSWREGGYGYTF. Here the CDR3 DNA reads TGTGCCAGTAGTTGGCGAGAAGGAGGCTATGGCTACACCTTC.

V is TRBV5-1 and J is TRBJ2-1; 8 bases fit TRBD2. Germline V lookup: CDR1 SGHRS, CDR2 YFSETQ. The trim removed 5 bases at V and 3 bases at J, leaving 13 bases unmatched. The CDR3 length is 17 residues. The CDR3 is CASSEAGDAWNYNEQFF. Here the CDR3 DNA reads TGCGCCAGCAGTGAAGCGGGGGATGCTTGGAACTACAATGAGCAGTTCTTC.

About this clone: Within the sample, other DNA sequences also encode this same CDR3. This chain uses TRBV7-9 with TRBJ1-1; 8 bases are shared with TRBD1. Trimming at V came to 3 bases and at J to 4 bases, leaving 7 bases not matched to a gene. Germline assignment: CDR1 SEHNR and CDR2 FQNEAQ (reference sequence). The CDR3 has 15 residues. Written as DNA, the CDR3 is TGTGCCAGCAGCTTGGGGCAGGGGGCTGGCACTGAAGCTTTCTTT. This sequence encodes CASSLGQGAGTEAFF.

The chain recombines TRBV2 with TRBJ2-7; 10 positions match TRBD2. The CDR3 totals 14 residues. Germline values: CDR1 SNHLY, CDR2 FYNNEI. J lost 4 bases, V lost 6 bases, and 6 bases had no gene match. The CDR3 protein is CASSQTSGLYEQYF. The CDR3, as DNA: TGTGCCAGCAGCCAGACTAGCGGGTTATACGAGCAGTACTTC.

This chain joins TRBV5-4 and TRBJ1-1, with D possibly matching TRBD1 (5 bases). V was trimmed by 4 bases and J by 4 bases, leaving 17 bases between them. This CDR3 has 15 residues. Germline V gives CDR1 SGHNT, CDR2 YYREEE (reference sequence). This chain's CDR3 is CASSPTGVGTTEAFF. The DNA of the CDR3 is TGTGCCAGCAGCCCTACCGGGGTGGGGACCACTGAAGCTTTCTTT.

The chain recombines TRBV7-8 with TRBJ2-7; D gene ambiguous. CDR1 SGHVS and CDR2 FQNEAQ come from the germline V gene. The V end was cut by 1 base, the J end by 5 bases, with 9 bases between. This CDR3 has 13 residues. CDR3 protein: CASSLEWRNEQYF. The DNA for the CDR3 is TGTGCCAGCAGCTTAGAATGGCGGAACGAGCAGTACTTC.

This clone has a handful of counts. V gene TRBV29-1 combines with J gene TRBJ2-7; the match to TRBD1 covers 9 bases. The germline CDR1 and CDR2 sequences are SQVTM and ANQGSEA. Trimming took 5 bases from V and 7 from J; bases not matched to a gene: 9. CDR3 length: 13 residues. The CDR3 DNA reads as TGCAGCGTTAGGGGACAGGGAACTGGGGAGCAGTACTTC. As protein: CSVRGQGTGEQYF.

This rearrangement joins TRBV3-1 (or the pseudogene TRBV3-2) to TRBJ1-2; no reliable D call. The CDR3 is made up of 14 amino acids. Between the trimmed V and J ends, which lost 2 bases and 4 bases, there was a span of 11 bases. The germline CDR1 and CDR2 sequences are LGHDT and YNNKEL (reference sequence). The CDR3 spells CASSQRQTAYGYTF. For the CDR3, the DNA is TGTGCCAGCAGCCAACGACAAACGGCCTATGGCTACACCTTC.